These T cell receptor beta chains were read from a single sample in a study of CD8+CD57+ T cells in acquired aplastic anemia. In TCRdb, the reads were re-called with MiXCR into one record per CDR3 protein. Among 150,000 to 200,000 distinct CDR3 sequences listed, under 70% were seen once. Material for sequencing was sorted CD4+, CD8+, or CD8+CD57+ T cells (not recorded which) from PBMCs. These receptors came from a human donor with severe aplastic anemia or a healthy control (not recorded which). Each CDR3 is given with its conserved first and last residue. Each record gives: V gene, clone size, J gene, D gene, CDR3 protein, CDR3 DNA. The D gene is left open where the match is weak. Clone size, where shown, is once, few, many, or a class for clones that have expanded.

TRBV20-1,.,TRBJ2-7,.,CSAREHTSHEQYF,TGCAGTGCTAGAGAGCACACCTCCCACGAGCAGTACTTC
TRBV7-9,many,TRBJ2-2,.,CASSLQGSTGELFF,TGTGCCAGCAGCTTACAGGGGTCCACCGGGGAGCTGTTTTTT
TRBV6-1,once,TRBJ1-2,.,CASSEVYYGYTF,TGTGCCAGCAGTGAAGTTTACTATGGCTACACCTTC
TRBV6-5,many,TRBJ1-2,TRBD1,CASSYRDRYYGYTF,TGTGCCAGCAGTTACCGGGACAGATACTATGGCTACACCTTC
TRBV15,.,TRBJ2-1,.,CATSRASTYNEQFF,TGTGCCACCAGCAGAGCCAGCACCTACAATGAGCAGTTCTTC
TRBV4-3,.,TRBJ1-2,TRBD1,CASSQGTGCNYGYTF,TGCGCCAGCAGCCAAGGGACAGGGTGCAACTATGGCTACACCTTC
TRBV6-1,.,TRBJ2-5,.,CASSEAGQLYQETQYF,TGTGCCAGCAGTGAAGCGGGACAACTGTACCAAGAGACCCAGTACTTC
TRBV10-1,.,TRBJ2-1,TRBD2,CASSDRAGEGEQFF,TGCGCCAGCAGTGACCGGGCGGGAGAAGGTGAGCAGTTCTTC
TRBV7-2,.,TRBJ2-3,TRBD2,CASRPTSGATDTQYF,TGTGCCAGCAGACCTACTAGCGGGGCCACAGATACGCAGTATTTT
TRBV4-1,.,TRBJ2-1,TRBD1,CASSQGQYNEQFF,TGCGCCAGCAGCCAGGGACAGTACAATGAGCAGTTCTTC
TRBV6-4,.,TRBJ1-1,TRBD1,CASRAGTGGTEAFF,TGTGCCAGCAGAGCCGGGACAGGGGGCACTGAAGCTTTCTTT
TRBV15,.,TRBJ2-7,.,CATSTPHKAYEQYF,TGTGCCACCAGCACACCCCACAAGGCGTACGAGCAGTACTTC
TRBV19,.,TRBJ2-3,.,CASTDSGSTDTQYF,TGTGCCAGTACGGATAGCGGAAGCACAGATACGCAGTATTTT
TRBV6-5,many,TRBJ2-3,TRBD1,CASSYGTGTFTDTQYF,TGTGCCAGCAGTTACGGGACAGGCACTTTCACAGATACGCAGTATTTT
TRBV15,few,TRBJ2-1,TRBD2,CATSRDPSGGFYNEQFF,TGTGCCACCAGCAGAGACCCTAGCGGGGGCTTCTACAATGAGCAGTTCTTC
TRBV6-5,few,TRBJ2-7,.,CASSYGTNSYEQYF,TGTGCCAGCAGTTACGGGACAAACTCCTACGAGCAGTACTTC
TRBV5-4,.,TRBJ1-3,.,CASSVPGQATSSGNTIYF,TGTGCCAGCAGCGTCCCGGGACAAGCTACCAGCTCTGGAAACACCATATATTTT
TRBV5-1,.,TRBJ2-5,TRBD2,CASSLVGVPGGRETQYF,TGCGCCAGCAGCTTGGTGGGAGTTCCGGGAGGGAGAGAGACCCAGTACTTC
TRBV7-2,few,TRBJ1-6,.,CASSLIVGNSPLHF,TGTGCCAGCAGCTTAATTGTCGGAAATTCACCCCTCCACTTT
TRBV6-1,few,TRBJ2-5,.,CARRTPGGLGTQYF,TGTGCCCGCAGGACCCCAGGAGGGTTGGGGACCCAGTACTTC
TRBV7-6,.,TRBJ2-7,.,CASSLAGGPFEQYF,TGTGCCAGCAGCTTAGCGGGGGGGCCTTTCGAGCAGTACTTC
TRBV20-1,many,TRBJ2-7,.,CSARKYGSSYEQYF,TGCAGTGCTAGAAAGTACGGCAGCTCCTACGAGCAGTACTTC
TRBV2,.,TRBJ2-7,.,CASSDFRWRDSYEQYF,TGTGCCAGCAGCGACTTCCGGTGGCGGGACTCCTACGAGCAGTACTTC
TRBV12-5,many,TRBJ2-5,.,CASRPSPGSGTQYF,TGTGCTAGTCGCCCCTCTCCGGGCTCTGGGACCCAGTACTTC
TRBV7-9,.,TRBJ1-1,TRBD1,CASSLGQGQEAFF,TGTGCCAGCAGCTTAGGTCAGGGACAGGAAGCTTTCTTT